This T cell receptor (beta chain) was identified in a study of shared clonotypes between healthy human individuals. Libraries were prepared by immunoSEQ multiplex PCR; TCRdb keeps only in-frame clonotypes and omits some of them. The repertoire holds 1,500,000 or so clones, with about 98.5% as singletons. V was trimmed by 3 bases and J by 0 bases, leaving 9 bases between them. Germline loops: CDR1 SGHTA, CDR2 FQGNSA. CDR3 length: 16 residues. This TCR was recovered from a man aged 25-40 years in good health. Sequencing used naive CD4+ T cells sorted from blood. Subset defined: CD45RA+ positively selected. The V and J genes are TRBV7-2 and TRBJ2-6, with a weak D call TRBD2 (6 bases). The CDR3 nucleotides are TGTGCCAGCAGCTTGCGGACTATCTCTGGGGCCAACGTCCTGACTTTC. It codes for CASSLRTISGANVLTF.